This is a list of T cell receptor beta chains from one sample in a study of regulatory T cells in long-lasting Graves disease. TCRdb itself ran the multiplex PCR reads through MiXCR, one entry per CDR3 protein. The sample lists some 410,000 distinct CDR3 sequences; about 15% were seen once. The same sample was also studied in work on T cells in Graves' hyperthyroidism and ophthalmopathy.

The sample here was peripheral blood mononuclear cells (PBMCs), taken at new diagnosis, from a patient treated with antithyroid drugs. Receptors originate from a woman in her 30s with Graves disease. Both conserved end residues are part of each CDR3. D genes are given only for firm matches. Clone size is not always given. Where it is, it says once, few, many or a class for expanded clones.

>TRBV20-1|TRBJ2-2|TRBD2|few
TGCAGTGCTAGAGATCACAGAACGGGGGGTGTGTTTTTT
CSARDHRTGGVFF
>TRBV6-1|TRBJ1-2|TRBD1|many
TGTGCCAGCAGTAAGACAGGGGATTATGGCTACACCTTC
CASSKTGDYGYTF
>TRBV7-8|TRBJ2-2|.|few
TGTGCATCCTCCGTTACAGTCAACACCGGGGAGCTGTTTTTT
CASSVTVNTGELFF
>TRBV28|TRBJ2-1|TRBD2|many
TGTGCCAGCAGTGCTCCGGGACTAGCATCCTACAATGAGCAGTTCTTC
CASSAPGLASYNEQFF
>TRBV4-3|TRBJ1-4|.|few
TGCGCCAGCAGCCAAGATCGAACCGGGACTAGTGGAGAAAAACTGTTTTTT
CASSQDRTGTSGEKLFF
>TRBV4-3|TRBJ2-1|.|.
TGCGCCAGCAGCCAAGGTCCCAGTAGCGGCTCCTACAATGAGCAGTTCTTC
CASSQGPSSGSYNEQFF
>TRBV20-1|TRBJ1-2|.|.
TGCAGTGCTAGAGGACAGGAACGATATGGCTACACCTTC
CSARGQERYGYTF
>TRBV15|TRBJ2-1|.|.
TGTGCCACCAGCAGAGATGCTACCGATGAGCAGTTCTTC
CATSRDATDEQFF
>TRBV12-3/TRBV12-4|TRBJ2-1|TRBD2|.
TGTGCCAGCAGTTCCCGGACTAGCGGGAGATCCTACAATGAGCAGTTCTTC
CASSSRTSGRSYNEQFF
>TRBV28|TRBJ1-5|TRBD1|many
TGTGCCAGCAGACCCAGCCGGACAGGGGTCAATCAGCCCCAGCATTTT
CASRPSRTGVNQPQHF
>TRBV25-1|TRBJ1-6|.|.
TGTGCCAGCAGTAACACTCTGGCCGTTTCACCCCTCCACTTT
CASSNTLAVSPLHF
>TRBV6-2/TRBV6-3|TRBJ1-2|.|.
TGTGCCAGCAGTGAAGCCTACGCAGACAGGCGCTATGGCTACACCTTC
CASSEAYADRRYGYTF
>TRBV2|TRBJ1-5|.|many
TGTGCCAGCAGTGAAGGGGAAACCAATCAGCCCCAGCATTTT
CASSEGETNQPQHF
>TRBV29-1|TRBJ2-1|TRBD2|many
TGCAGCGTTGGGGGGGGTGGAGGCTACAATGAGCAGTTCTTC
CSVGGGGGYNEQFF
>TRBV14|TRBJ1-2|.|.
TGTGCCAGCAGCCAAGAAATCAACAGGCTAAATGGCTACACCTTC
CASSQEINRLNGYTF
>TRBV11-3|TRBJ2-1|TRBD2|.
TGCGACGCGGGAGGGAATGAGCAGTTCTTC
CDAGGNEQFF
>TRBV28|TRBJ2-4|.|many
TGTGCCAGCAGATCGGACAGAGCCAAAAACATTCAGTACTTC
CASRSDRAKNIQYF
>TRBV6-1|TRBJ1-1|TRBD1|few
TGTGCCAGCACCCGACAGGGCGAAGCTTTCTTT
CASTRQGEAFF
>TRBV11-3|TRBJ2-1|.|many
TGTGCCAGCAGCTTAGATGGGACATCTTACAATGAGCAGTTCTTC
CASSLDGTSYNEQFF
>TRBV28|TRBJ2-7|.|many
TGTGCCAGCAGCCGAACATCCGGGACCTACGAGCAGTACTTC
CASSRTSGTYEQYF
>TRBV5-6|TRBJ1-6|.|.
TGTGCCAGCAGCCCAAGACAGAGCTCCTATAATTCACCCCTCCACTTT
CASSPRQSSYNSPLHF
>TRBV5-1|TRBJ2-6|.|.
TGCGCCAGCACCTCGGAACCGAACTCTGGGGCCAACGTCCGGACTTTC
CASTSEPNSGANVRTF
>TRBV6-2/TRBV6-3|TRBJ2-1|.|few
TGTGCCAGCAGTTACGGGTTTTCGGCTTTTAATGAGCAGTTCTTC
CASSYGFSAFNEQFF
>TRBV6-2/TRBV6-3|TRBJ2-1|TRBD1|few
TGTGCCAGCAGTTACCCTCGGACAGGGAACTACAATGAGCAGTTCTTC
CASSYPRTGNYNEQFF
>TRBV10-3|TRBJ2-7|.|many
TGTGCCATCAGTGAGTCGATGGCCCGGGTGTTCAGGGACGAGCAGTACTTC
CAISESMARVFRDEQYF
>TRBV10-2|TRBJ2-1|TRBD2|few
TGCGCCACCTACAAAGCGGGAGGGCTCTTCTACAATGAGCAGTTCTTC
CATYKAGGLFYNEQFF
>TRBV10-3|TRBJ1-2|TRBD1|many
TGTGCCATCCACCAGGGGGGATTCAGTGGCTACACCTTC
CAIHQGGFSGYTF
>TRBV4-1|TRBJ2-5|.|few
TGCGCCAGCAGCCTCCAGCCAGTAGTCCGGGGAGAGACCCAGTACTTC
CASSLQPVVRGETQYF
>TRBV29-1|TRBJ2-3|.|.
TGCAGCGTTGGGAGGCCCCCAGATACGCAGTATTTT
CSVGRPPDTQYF
>TRBV7-3|TRBJ2-1|TRBD2|few
TGTGTCAGCAGTAAAGGGACTAGCGGGGGGGATGAGCAGTTCTTC
CVSSKGTSGGDEQFF
>TRBV27|TRBJ1-5|.|many
TGTGCCAGCAGTTTCAGAGGAGAAAATCAGCCCCAGCATTTT
CASSFRGENQPQHF
>TRBV20-1|TRBJ2-1|TRBD2|.
TGCAGTGCGCCCGAGCGGGAGGATTACTACAATGAGCAGTTCTTC
CSAPEREDYYNEQFF
>TRBV15|TRBJ2-1|TRBD2|many
TGTGCCACCCGAGCGGGAGGACACAATGAGCAGTTCTTC
CATRAGGHNEQFF